A single sample gave rise to the 19 T cell receptor beta chains below, sequenced in a study of shared clonotypes between healthy human individuals. TCRdb keeps only in-frame clones here, not all; method: immunoSEQ multiplex PCR. The repertoire holds around 600,000 clones, with approximately 95% as singletons. CD45RO-negative cells were positively selected for CCR7, leaving out terminally differentiated effector memory CD45RA+ cells. Sequences were obtained from naive CD8+ T cells sorted from blood. These receptors came from a woman in her thirties in good health.

J is TRBJ2-7 and V is TRBV10-3; weak D call: TRBD1 (5 bases). Germline V gene lookup returns CDR1 ENHRY and CDR2 SYGVKD. V lost 3 bases and J 5 bases, leaving 14 bases between the germline ends. This CDR3 is 14 amino acids long. This CDR3 is CAISDQGIPDEQYF. CDR3 DNA: TGTGCCATCAGTGACCAGGGTATCCCGGACGAGCAGTACTTC.

This chain connects TRBV6-5 to TRBJ2-7; a possible D gene is TRBD1 (6 bases). V lost 4 bases to trimming and J lost 2 bases, with 12 bases between them. The CDR3 is made up of 14 amino acids. Germline V gene lookup returns CDR1 MNHEY and CDR2 SVGAGI. The CDR3 bases are TGTGCCAGCAGTTTCACAGGGTTCGCCTACGAGCAGTACTTC. It is translated as CASSFTGFAYEQYF.

The chain links TRBV25-1 to TRBJ1-2, with D tentatively TRBD1 (6 bases). V was clipped by 6 bases and J by 1 base, with 24 bases between them. The CDR3 consists of 18 residues. Germline-derived CDR1 and CDR2 are MGHDK and SYGVNS. CDR3 nucleotide sequence: TGTGCCAGCAGCCAGTTGTTAACCCGGGACAATTTTAACTATGGCTACACCTTC. Translating it yields CASSQLLTRDNFNYGYTF.

This clone was recorded only once. The V call is TRBV7-9, the J call TRBJ1-2; D remains unclear. Germline lookup yields CDR1 SEHNR and CDR2 FQNEAQ (reference sequence). The CDR3 covers 15 residues. Trimming shortened V by 1 base and J by 6 bases, and 15 bases separated the two germline ends. CDR3: CASSLDLVIQHGYTF. The CDR3 coding sequence is TGTGCCAGCAGCTTAGATTTAGTTATTCAACATGGCTACACCTTC.

The CDR3 DNA is TGTGCCAGCAGCCCGGGAGGGCCTAACGAGCAGTACTTC. Residues: CASSPGGPNEQYF. The chain combines TRBV7-9 with TRBJ2-7; 8 bases align to TRBD2. The V and J ends lost 5 bases and 5 bases, in that order; junction bases with no gene match: 5. Per germline, CDR1 SEHNR and CDR2 FQNEAQ (reference sequence). The CDR3 totals 13 residues.

V gene TRBV27 combines with J gene TRBJ1-1, with D possibly TRBD1 on 6 matching bases. The CDR3 length is 14 residues. Per the germline V gene, CDR1 is MNHEY and CDR2 is SMNVEV (reference sequence). Trimming stripped 3 bases from V and 1 base from J, with 9 bases between. CDR3 sequence (DNA): TGTGCCAGCAGTTTTCGGGACAAGAACACTGAAGCTTTCTTT. It translates to CASSFRDKNTEAFF.

V usage is TRBV9 and J usage is TRBJ2-7, with D possibly being TRBD2 (6 bases). Trimming stripped 0 bases from V and 2 bases from J, with 12 bases between. This CDR3 has 15 residues. Germline V gene data show CDR1 as SGDLS and CDR2 as YYNGEE. The CDR3 region is CASSVDGSLTYEQYF. Here the CDR3 DNA reads TGTGCCAGCAGCGTAGACGGGAGTTTGACCTACGAGCAGTACTTC.

This clone has a single count. The chain links TRBV28 to TRBJ2-7, with no clear D. The CDR3 has 13 amino acids. V was shortened by 5 bases and J by 0 bases, with 8 bases between the two germline ends. Germline values: CDR1 MDHEN, CDR2 SYDVKM. The CDR3 DNA reads TGTGCCAGCAGTGCAGATCCCTCCTACGAGCAGTACTTC. Its protein is CASSADPSYEQYF.

The chain uses TRBV6-5 and TRBJ2-1, with 7 bases identical to TRBD1. J was trimmed by 8 bases and V by 5 bases; bases with no gene match: 12. The germline gives CDR1 MNHEY, CDR2 SVGAGI. CDR3 length: 15 amino acids. The CDR3 loop is CASSHPTGNVDEQFF. The DNA for the CDR3 is TGTGCCAGCAGTCACCCGACAGGGAACGTGGATGAGCAGTTCTTC.

This clone was seen only once. The genes are TRBV15 and TRBJ1-5; TRBD1 aligns across 8 bases. Trimming at V came to 3 bases and at J to 4 bases, leaving 5 bases not matched to a gene. The germline gives CDR1 LNHNV, CDR2 YYDKDF (reference sequence). The CDR3 runs 15 residues. The CDR3 here is CATSSGQGANQPQHF. The CDR3 DNA is TGTGCCACCAGCAGCGGGCAGGGGGCTAATCAGCCCCAGCATTTT.

The rearrangement links TRBV27 to TRBJ2-7, with D perhaps being TRBD1 or TRBD2 (5 bases each). Germline CDR1 reads MNHEY; CDR2 reads SMNVEV (reference sequence). This CDR3 region has 15 residues. V was shortened by 0 bases and J by 3 bases, with 12 bases between the two germline ends. The CDR3 nucleotides read TGTGCCAGCAGTTTATCCCCGCAGGGAGTCTACGAGCAGTACTTC. It specifies CASSLSPQGVYEQYF.

The chain recombines TRBV7-6 with TRBJ2-7; 9 positions agree with TRBD1. Germline CDR1 reads SGHVS; CDR2 reads FNYEAQ. CDR3 length equals 15 residues. Losses at the gene ends were 4 bases for V and 4 bases for J; bases not matched to a gene: 8. The CDR3 sequence: CASSSRQGDLYEQYF. CDR3 DNA: TGTGCCAGCAGCTCCCGACAGGGGGATTTGTACGAGCAGTACTTC. The whole variable domain, remainder taken from reference TRBV7-6 and TRBJ2-7, is GAGVSQSPRYKVTKRGQDVALRCDPISGHVSLYWYRQALGQGPEFLTYFNYEAQQDKSGLPNDRFSAERPEGSISTLTIQRTEQRDSAMYRCASSSRQGDLYEQYFGPGTRLTVT.

The chain is built from TRBV10-3 and TRBJ1-2, with 9 positions matching TRBD1. The CDR3 has 13 residues. J was trimmed by 4 bases and V by 7 bases; bases with no gene match: 4. The germline V gene encodes CDR1 ENHRY and CDR2 SYGVKD. This CDR3 reads CAITPGQGYGYTF. The CDR3 DNA reads as TGTGCCATCACCCCGGGACAGGGCTATGGCTACACCTTC.

The gene calls are TRBV27 and TRBJ2-1; 11 bases align to TRBD1. The germline V gene has CDR1 MNHEY and CDR2 SMNVEV (reference sequence). CDR3 length equals 14 residues. V lost 4 bases, J lost 8 bases, and 4 bases stayed unmatched. DNA of the CDR3: TGTGCCAGCAGTTCCGGGACAGGGGGGCATGAGCAGTTCTTC. Protein product: CASSSGTGGHEQFF.

J is TRBJ1-6 and V is TRBV28, with D unclear. CDR1 is MDHEN, CDR2 SYDVKM, per germline. The CDR3 is made up of 13 amino acids. Deletions cut 0 bases from V and 9 bases from J, with 6 bases between. The CDR3 DNA follows: TGTGCCAGCAGTTTATGGGTCGCTTCACCCCTCCACTTT. Protein product: CASSLWVASPLHF.

The rearrangement joins TRBV6-1 to TRBJ2-7; 12 positions agree with TRBD2. V gave up 10 bases and J gave up 7 bases; unmatched junction bases: 14. From germline, CDR1 is MNHNS and CDR2 SASEGT. This CDR3 is 15 amino acids long. This CDR3 is CATPISTSGSGEQYF. The CDR3 region has the DNA TGTGCCACCCCCATTTCGACTAGCGGGAGTGGTGAGCAGTACTTC.

The V call is TRBV7-9, the J call TRBJ2-7, with TRBD1 identical over 7 bases. In germline, CDR1 is SEHNR, CDR2 FQNEAQ (reference sequence). This CDR3 comprises 14 residues. With 5 bases clipped from V and 3 bases from J, the junction kept 7 bases outside the gene matches. This chain's CDR3 is CASSHRDSIYEQYF. The CDR3 DNA follows: TGTGCCAGCAGCCACCGGGACAGTATCTACGAGCAGTACTTC.

In its sample, this clone was seen once. J is TRBJ1-5 and V is TRBV27, with TRBD1 matching over 8 bases. The CDR3 is 15 amino acids. Germline CDR1 and CDR2: MNHEY and SMNVEV (reference sequence). V dropped 5 bases and J dropped 6; count of bases not matched to a gene: 9. CDR3 loop: CASSPGQGAVQPQHF. The CDR3 nucleotides read TGTGCCAGCAGTCCCGGACAGGGTGCAGTTCAGCCCCAGCATTTT.

This chain links TRBV7-8 with TRBJ2-7; D is possibly TRBD2 (5 bases). Trimming cost V 4 bases and J 1 base, with 17 bases left between them. The CDR3 runs to 16 residues. The V gene's germline CDR1 is SGHVS and CDR2 FQNEAQ. In nucleotides, the CDR3 is TGTGCCAGCAGCTCCACGGCGGGTACTTGGTCCTACGAGCAGTACTTC. Protein product: CASSSTAGTWSYEQYF.